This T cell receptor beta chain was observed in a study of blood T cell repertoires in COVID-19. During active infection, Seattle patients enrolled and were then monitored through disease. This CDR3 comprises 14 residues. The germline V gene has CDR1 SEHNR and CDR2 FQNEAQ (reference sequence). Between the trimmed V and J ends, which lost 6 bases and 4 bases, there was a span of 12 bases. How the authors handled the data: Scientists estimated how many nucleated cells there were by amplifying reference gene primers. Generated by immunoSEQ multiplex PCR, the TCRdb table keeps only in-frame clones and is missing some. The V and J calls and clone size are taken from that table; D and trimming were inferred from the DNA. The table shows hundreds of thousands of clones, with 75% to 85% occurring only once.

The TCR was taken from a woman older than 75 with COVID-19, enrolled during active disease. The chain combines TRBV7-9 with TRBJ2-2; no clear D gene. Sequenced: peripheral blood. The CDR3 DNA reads TGTGCCAGCAGGCCCCCTGTGAGCACCGGGGAGCTGTTTTTT. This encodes CASRPPVSTGELFF.